This paragraph reports one T cell receptor (beta chain). Other DNA sequences in this sample translate to the same CDR3. The source of the sample is a study of control samples from healthy donors and cancer patients. Using immunoSEQ multiplex PCR, the repertoire was profiled, and TCRdb retains in-frame clones only, with some absent. In the table there are 160,000 or so clones, 90% to 95% of which are singletons. The CDR3 contains 10 residues. Trimming took 9 bases from V and 5 from J, leaving 7 bases between them. Looked up from germline, CDR1 is SNHLY and CDR2 is FYNNEI. The TCR sequence derives from a man in his 60s with colorectal cancer. This chain connects TRBV2 to TRBJ2-5; no definite D call. Specimen: PBMCs. The CDR3 nucleotides are TGTGCCAGTAGCTTGGAGACCCAGTACTTC. This encodes CASSLETQYF.